A single sample is the source of the 25 T cell receptor beta chains below, sequenced in a study of CD8+ T cells in alopecia areata. Indicated treatment: oral pan-JAK inhibitor, 5-10 mg twice daily. Reverse transcribed after extraction, RNA yielded cDNA as the sequencing template. Assay used: immunoSEQ multiplex PCR; TCRdb lists only in-frame clones, some missing. The profile covers approximately 150,000 clones, with approximately 52% appearing a single time and 16% taken by the ten largest. This sample comprised CD4+ T cells sorted from blood, obtained between weeks 55 and 65, from a patient treated with tofacitinib. Source of these receptors: a human donor with alopecia areata.

This clone was found a few times. The chain carries TRBV6-5 and TRBJ1-6, with TRBD1 identical over 7 bases. The length of the CDR3 is 13 residues. CDR1 is MNHEY, CDR2 SVGAGI, per germline. Losses at the gene ends were 7 bases for V and 6 bases for J; bases not matched to a gene: 3. CDR3 region: CASNRGFNSPLHF. CDR3 DNA sequence: TGTGCCAGCAACAGGGGTTTTAATTCACCCCTCCACTTT.

The V call is TRBV6-5, the J call TRBJ2-2, with D possibly being TRBD2 (5 bases). CDR3 length: 14 amino acids. V was shortened by 6 bases and J by 6 bases, with 14 bases between the two germline ends. Germline V gene sequence: CDR1 MNHEY, CDR2 SVGAGI. This chain's CDR3 is CASRMDSVSGELFF. CDR3 nucleotides: TGTGCCAGCAGGATGGACTCCGTATCCGGGGAGCTGTTTTTT.

CDR3 DNA sequence: TGCGCCAGCGGACAGCCAGGCTCCTACAATGAGCAGTTCTTC. Translation: CASGQPGSYNEQFF. The chain joins TRBV5-1 to TRBJ2-1; perhaps TRBD1 as D (6 bases). From germline, CDR1 is SGHRS and CDR2 YFSETQ. This CDR3 has 14 residues. V was clipped by 7 bases and J by 0 bases, with 11 bases between them. The full variable domain, completed using reference TRBV5-1 and TRBJ2-1, is KAGVTQTPRYLIKTRGQQVTLSCSPISGHRSVSWYQQTPGQGLQFLFEYFSETQRNKGNFPGRFSGRQFSNSRSEMNVSTLELGDSALYLCASGQPGSYNEQFFGPGTRLTVL.

The CDR3 DNA sequence: TGTGCCTGGAATAGCAAGGACAGGCTCCTCGAGCAGTACTTC. It is translated as CAWNSKDRLLEQYF. This chain uses TRBV30 with TRBJ2-7; 7 bases match TRBD1. V lost 4 bases and J lost 6; bases outside the gene matches: 12. Germline V gene lookup returns CDR1 GTSNPN and CDR2 SVGIG (reference sequence). CDR3 length: 14 amino acids.

This clone was counted once. The gene calls are TRBV12-5 and TRBJ1-6; D is ambiguous. V gave up 0 bases and J gave up 14 bases, with 14 bases separating them. CDR1 and CDR2 (germline): LGHNT, FRNRAP. The CDR3 loop spans 14 amino acids. CDR3 loop: CASGLVYNPAALHF. In DNA, the CDR3 is TGTGCTAGTGGTTTGGTATATAACCCAGCAGCCCTCCACTTT. Variable domain in full (rest from reference TRBV12-5 and TRBJ1-6): DARVTQTPRHKVTEMGQEVTMRCQPILGHNTVFWYRQTMMQGLELLAYFRNRAPLDDSGMPKDRFSAEMPDATLATLKIQPSEPRDSAVYFCASGLVYNPAALHFGNGTRLTVT.

The V and J genes are TRBV4-1 and TRBJ2-3; weak D call: TRBD2 (5 bases). Germline-derived CDR1 and CDR2 are MGHRA and YSYEKL. The CDR3 spans 15 residues. V lost 1 base to trimming and J lost 3 bases, with 11 bases between them. The CDR3 coding sequence is TGCGCCAGCAGCCAAGGGGAGCAGAAAACAGATACGCAGTATTTT. This encodes CASSQGEQKTDTQYF.

Here the CDR3 DNA reads TGTGCCACATCGTTGGGTCTGGGAGATACGCAGTATTTT. It is translated as CATSLGLGDTQYF. The chain uses TRBV6-5 and TRBJ2-3; D not resolved. Trimming cost V 10 bases and J 5 bases, with 16 bases left between them. The CDR3 length is 13 residues. Germline V lookup: CDR1 MNHEY, CDR2 SVGAGI.

The rearrangement joins TRBV9 to TRBJ2-6, with unresolved D. V lost 0 bases and J lost 0, with 4 bases in between. The CDR3 extends over 15 amino acids. Per the germline V gene, CDR1 is SGDLS and CDR2 is YYNGEE. DNA for the CDR3: TGTGCCAGCAGCGTAGAGACCTCTGGGGCCAACGTCCTGACTTTC. Translated: CASSVETSGANVLTF.

This clone was recorded only once. This chain uses TRBV4-2 with TRBJ2-3, with 7 nucleotides matching TRBD1. The CDR3 length is 14 residues. V dropped 3 bases and J dropped 8; count of bases not matched to a gene: 8. The germline V gene has CDR1 LGHNA and CDR2 YNFKEQ. CDR3: CASSHTRTGVTQYF. In DNA, the CDR3 is TGTGCCAGCAGCCATACACGAACAGGGGTTACGCAGTATTTT.

This clone was observed a handful of times. This chain links TRBV10-2 with TRBJ1-1; D gene unclear. CDR3 length: 15 residues. Germline loops: CDR1 WSHSY, CDR2 SAAADI. V shed 0 bases and J shed 2 bases, with 10 bases lying between them. CDR3: CASSESVVGNTEAFF. For the CDR3, the DNA is TGCGCCAGCAGTGAGTCCGTGGTCGGTAACACTGAAGCTTTCTTT.

The chain couples TRBV12-5 to TRBJ1-2; D unclear. Germline V gives CDR1 LGHNT, CDR2 FRNRAP. V lost 1 base and J 4 bases, leaving 7 bases between the germline ends. The CDR3 runs 13 residues. The CDR3 region has the DNA TGTGCTAGTGGTTTGGACGGAACCTATGGCTACACCTTC. Encoded protein: CASGLDGTYGYTF. The full variable domain, completed using reference TRBV12-5 and TRBJ1-2, is DARVTQTPRHKVTEMGQEVTMRCQPILGHNTVFWYRQTMMQGLELLAYFRNRAPLDDSGMPKDRFSAEMPDATLATLKIQPSEPRDSAVYFCASGLDGTYGYTFGSGTRLTVV.

V and J are TRBV6-5 and TRBJ2-7, with a tentative D call TRBD1 (6 bases). CDR1 and CDR2 from the germline V gene are MNHEY and SVGAGI. Trimming took off 5 bases at V and 7 bases at J, with 12 bases between the two ends. CDR3 length: 12 amino acids. CDR3 region: CASSTVGGEQYF. Written as DNA, the CDR3 is TGTGCCAGCAGTACCGTAGGGGGTGAGCAGTACTTC.

The genes are TRBV10-3 and TRBJ1-3; D is ambiguous. The CDR3 consists of 14 residues. Germline loops: CDR1 ENHRY, CDR2 SYGVKD. V was pared by 7 bases and J by 0 bases, with 10 bases between. The CDR3 reads CAINGESSGNTIYF. In nucleotides, the CDR3 is TGTGCCATCAATGGGGAGAGCTCTGGAAACACCATATATTTT.

The chain employs TRBV5-4 and TRBJ1-1; D unresolved. Germline loops: CDR1 SGHNT, CDR2 YYREEE (reference sequence). The V end lost 3 bases, the J end lost 10 bases, and 16 bases lay between the germline ends. The CDR3 consists of 13 residues. The CDR3 DNA is TGTGCCAGCAGCTATATAACAGCAACGTCAGCTTTCTTT. The encoded protein is CASSYITATSAFF.

The genes are TRBV29-1 and TRBJ2-7; weak D call: TRBD2 (7 bases). CDR1 and CDR2 from the germline V gene are SQVTM and ANQGSEA. V was trimmed by 6 bases and J by 6 bases, leaving 21 bases between them. The CDR3 has 14 residues. CDR3 in amino acids: CSVPSWGGNGEQYF. For the CDR3, the DNA is TGCAGCGTCCCCAGCTGGGGGGGCAACGGCGAGCAGTACTTC.

This clone was counted only a few times. The CDR3 nucleotides read TGCAGTGCAGCGGGACGCGTTACGCAGTATTTT. It is translated as CSAAGRVTQYF. This chain links TRBV20-1 with TRBJ2-3; 7 bases are a match to TRBD2. V gave up 6 bases and J gave up 8 bases; unmatched junction bases: 5. Germline V gives CDR1 DFQATT, CDR2 SNEGSKA (reference sequence). This CDR3 spans 11 amino acids.

This clone was recorded once. The chain links TRBV7-2 to TRBJ1-2; D gene ambiguous. The CDR3 is made up of 15 amino acids. V lost 1 base and J 0 bases, leaving 9 bases between the germline ends. In germline, CDR1 is SGHTA, CDR2 FQGNSA. The chain's CDR3 is CASSLDGLANYGYTF. CDR3 in DNA: TGTGCCAGCAGCTTAGACGGTCTTGCTAACTATGGCTACACCTTC.

The table lists this clone with a few counts. J is TRBJ1-2 and V is TRBV19, with D hard to call. V was pared by 4 bases and J by 4 bases, with 16 bases between. The CDR3 totals 15 residues. Germline CDR1 LNHDA, CDR2 SQIVND (reference sequence). CDR3 loop: CASSSLWGISYGYTF. As DNA, the CDR3 is TGTGCCAGTAGTAGCCTTTGGGGTATCTCCTATGGCTACACCTTC.

The chain has TRBV25-1 and TRBJ1-1, with TRBD1 identical over 9 bases. CDR1 is MGHDK, CDR2 SYGVNS, per germline. The CDR3 loop spans 12 amino acids. V lost 7 bases to trimming and J lost 12 bases; unmatched junction nucleotides: 9. The CDR3 nucleotides read TGTGCCAGCACCCAATGGACAGGGGAACCTTTCTTT. It specifies CASTQWTGEPFF.

This clone was seen more than once but under ten times. The chain joins TRBV14 to TRBJ1-1, with a weak D call TRBD1 (5 bases). Deletions cut 0 bases from V and 6 bases from J, with 11 bases between. The CDR3 loop spans 14 amino acids. Germline CDR1 is SGHDN and CDR2 is FVKESK. CDR3 nucleotides: TGTGCCAGCAGCCAAGAGGTAGGGACGGCTGAAGCTTTCTTT. It specifies CASSQEVGTAEAFF.

The genes are TRBV27 and TRBJ2-7; D might be TRBD2 (6 bases). Germline lookup yields CDR1 MNHEY and CDR2 SMNVEV (reference sequence). CDR3 length equals 14 residues. V was trimmed by 2 bases and J by 6 bases, leaving 14 bases between them. The CDR3 protein is CASSLGAGGGEQYF. The CDR3 bases are TGTGCCAGCAGTTTAGGTGCCGGGGGAGGCGAGCAGTACTTC.

Details on this clone: The same CDR3 arises from other DNA sequences in this sample as well. This sequence joins TRBV2 and TRBJ1-2, with TRBD1 matching 9 bases. The CDR3 loop spans 13 amino acids. V trimming: 4 bases; J trimming: 3 bases; junction bases outside the gene matches: 0. CDR1 SNHLY and CDR2 FYNNEI come from the germline V gene. CDR3 amino acids: CASSGDRDYGYTF. The CDR3 nucleotides are TGTGCCAGCAGTGGGGACAGGGACTATGGCTACACCTTC.

This sequence joins TRBV29-1 and TRBJ2-1, with 12 bases that match TRBD2. Trimming at V came to 4 bases and at J to 6 bases, leaving 7 bases not matched to a gene. The CDR3 runs 15 residues. Germline CDR1 SQVTM, CDR2 ANQGSEA. In nucleotides, the CDR3 is TGCAGCGTTGCCCTTCTAGCGGGGGGGCCCAATGAGCAGTTCTTC. It is translated as CSVALLAGGPNEQFF.

This chain connects TRBV29-1 to TRBJ1-5; 7 positions match TRBD1. This CDR3 has 14 residues. CDR1 and CDR2 (germline): SQVTM, ANQGSEA. V lost 7 bases to trimming and J lost 5 bases; unmatched junction nucleotides: 11. CDR3 nucleotides: TGCAGCGCCTCACAGGGGCAGGGATATCAGCCCCAGCATTTT. Protein sequence: CSASQGQGYQPQHF.

CDR3 nucleotide sequence: TGTGCCAGCGGAGGACAGGGCGGCCAGCCCCAGCATTTT. Translation: CASGGQGGQPQHF. The chain joins TRBV2 to TRBJ1-5; 8 nucleotides agree with TRBD1. This CDR3 is 13 amino acids long. With V trimmed by 8 bases and J by 7 bases, 7 bases remained unmatched. The V gene's germline CDR1 is SNHLY and CDR2 FYNNEI.